This T cell receptor (beta chain) was recorded in a study of T cell responses to AZD1222 COVID-19 vaccine. Method: immunoSEQ multiplex PCR; TCRdb's copy keeps in-frame clones and lacks some. Altogether some 100,000 clones are present, roughly 87% being singletons, with the ten largest covering 16%. Germline CDR1 is SGHNT and CDR2 is YENEEA. The CDR3 totals 14 residues. The ends were cut back, 3 bases at V and 2 bases at J, with 8 bases in the middle. This receptor was taken from an adult in good health. The J gene is TRBJ1-5, the V gene TRBV11-3; no clear D gene. The source was peripheral blood, collected on day 0 of AZD1222 vaccination. The CDR3 DNA follows: TGTGCCAGCAGCTTTGCAGGAGGCAATCAGCCCCAGCATTTT. It is translated as CASSFAGGNQPQHF.